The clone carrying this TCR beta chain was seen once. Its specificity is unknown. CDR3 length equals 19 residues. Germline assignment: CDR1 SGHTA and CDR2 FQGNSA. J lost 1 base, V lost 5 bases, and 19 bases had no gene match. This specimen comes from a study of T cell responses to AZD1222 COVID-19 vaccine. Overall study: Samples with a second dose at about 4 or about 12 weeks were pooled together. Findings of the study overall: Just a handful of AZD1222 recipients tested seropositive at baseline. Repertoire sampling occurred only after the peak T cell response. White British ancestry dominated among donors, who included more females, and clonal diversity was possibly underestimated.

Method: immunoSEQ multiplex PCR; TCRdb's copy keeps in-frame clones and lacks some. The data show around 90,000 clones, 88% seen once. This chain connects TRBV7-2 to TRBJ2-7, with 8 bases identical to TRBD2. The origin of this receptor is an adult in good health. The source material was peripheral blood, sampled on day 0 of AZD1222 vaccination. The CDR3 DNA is TGTGCCAGCAGCACCTGGGTAGCGGGGTTCCCTCCCAATTCCTACGAGCAGTACTTC. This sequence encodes CASSTWVAGFPPNSYEQYF.